The 11 T cell receptor beta chains below come from one sample, sequenced in a study of type 1 regulatory T cells. TCRdb fed the reads into MiXCR, producing one record per CDR3 protein. The sample has about 14,000 distinct CDR3 sequences, 12% to 15% seen once. For these TCRs, the target antigens are not known. Sequencing was carried out using cultured T cells, either the whole culture or a sorted T cell fraction (not recorded which). The receptors shown here come from a human donor in good health.

This clonotype came up a few times. This chain uses TRBV25-1 with TRBJ1-2, with unresolved D. V was shortened by 3 bases and J by 8 bases, with 7 bases between the two germline ends. The CDR3 is made up of 11 amino acids. Germline lookup yields CDR1 MGHDK and CDR2 SYGVNS. CDR3 protein: CASSDGIGYTF. The CDR3 nucleotides read TGTGCCAGCAGTGATGGGATCGGCTACACCTTC.

This clonotype was seen ten or more times. The chain has TRBV27 and TRBJ1-6; 8 positions match TRBD1. The CDR3 runs to 15 residues. The V and J ends lost 2 bases and 9 bases, in that order; junction bases with no gene match: 6. Germline loops: CDR1 MNHEY, CDR2 SMNVEV (reference sequence). CDR3 coding DNA: TGTGCCAGCAGTTTAGACAGGGGCCGGAGTTCACCCCTCCACTTT. It specifies CASSLDRGRSSPLHF.

This clonotype was detected a few times. This chain connects TRBV20-1 to TRBJ2-1; TRBD2 is a possible D gene (6 bases). The V gene's germline CDR1 is DFQATT and CDR2 SNEGSKA (reference sequence). The CDR3 consists of 14 residues. V shed 1 base and J shed 4 bases, with 11 bases lying between them. In nucleotides, the CDR3 is TGCAGTGCTAGAGTTCAAGCGGGTTACAATGAGCAGTTCTTC. This encodes CSARVQAGYNEQFF.

Many counts were recorded for this clonotype. V is TRBV20-1 and J is TRBJ2-5; TRBD2 agrees at 8 bases. V shed 5 bases, J shed 5 bases, and the junction held 4 bases outside the gene matches. CDR1 and CDR2 (germline): DFQATT, SNEGSKA (reference sequence). The CDR3 has 12 amino acids. CDR3 sequence (DNA): TGCAGTGCTCCGGGGGGGGCGGAGACCCAGTACTTC. Translation gives CSAPGGAETQYF.

The sample holds a few counts of this clonotype. The rearrangement joins TRBV5-1 to TRBJ2-5, with 7 positions matching TRBD2. Germline CDR1 is SGHRS and CDR2 is YFSETQ. This CDR3 is 16 amino acids long. V was pared by 0 bases and J by 2 bases, with 7 bases of the junction left unmatched. The CDR3 loop reads CASSLGGSGAQETQYF. DNA of the CDR3: TGCGCCAGCAGCTTGGGGGGCAGCGGGGCACAAGAGACCCAGTACTTC.

This chain connects TRBV5-1 to TRBJ2-5; D not certain. V was pared by 6 bases and J by 4 bases, with 16 bases between. CDR1 is SGHRS and CDR2 is YFSETQ in the germline V gene. The length of the CDR3 is 14 residues. CDR3 sequence: CASTLGRTRETQYF. The CDR3 DNA sequence: TGCGCCAGCACTCTGGGCAGGACGAGAGAGACCCAGTACTTC.

This clonotype was counted only a few times. The rearrangement links TRBV2 to TRBJ2-1, with D unresolved. There are 14 residues in the CDR3. Germline V lookup: CDR1 SNHLY, CDR2 FYNNEI. V lost 4 bases, J lost 0 bases, and 7 bases lay in between. CDR3 DNA sequence: TGTGCCAGCAGTGTATCCCGCTCCTACAATGAGCAGTTCTTC. This sequence encodes CASSVSRSYNEQFF.

This clonotype showed up just a few times. This sequence may be a read error, since a much larger clone differs from it by one base. This sequence joins TRBV28 and TRBJ1-2; 7 bases are a match to TRBD1. There are 14 residues in the CDR3. Germline V gene data show CDR1 as MDHEN and CDR2 as SYDVKM. Written as DNA, the CDR3 is TGTGCCAACAGTTCTGGACAGGTGCCCTATGGCTACACCTTC. As protein: CANSSGQVPYGYTF.

This clonotype was detected ten times or more. The chain carries TRBV28 and TRBJ2-1, with D uncertain. The germline V and J ends were trimmed by 3 bases and 6 bases, with 9 bases remaining between them. Germline V gives CDR1 MDHEN, CDR2 SYDVKM. This CDR3 contains 13 residues. Here the CDR3 DNA reads TGTGCCAGCAGTTTCGACCGTACCAATGAGCAGTTCTTC. It translates to CASSFDRTNEQFF.

The rearrangement joins TRBV5-1 to TRBJ2-1; a possible D gene is TRBD1 (6 bases). CDR3 size: 14 residues. The V and J ends lost 1 base and 7 bases respectively, with 12 bases between them. Germline V gene lookup returns CDR1 SGHRS and CDR2 YFSETQ. The CDR3, as DNA: TGCGCCAGCAGCTTGACAGGGAACGTGAATGAGCAGTTCTTC. Its protein product is CASSLTGNVNEQFF.

In its sample, this clonotype was seen many times. This chain uses TRBV2 with TRBJ1-3, with 11 positions matching TRBD1. Germline V CDR1 and CDR2: SNHLY, FYNNEI. The CDR3 consists of 14 residues. The ends lost 5 bases at V and 7 bases at J; junction bases unmatched: 4. CDR3 coding DNA: TGTGCCAGCAGTCCGGACAGGGGGCTTAACACCATATATTTT. It specifies CASSPDRGLNTIYF.